The subject of this entry is one TCR beta chain. This entry comes from a study of blood T cell repertoires in COVID-19. Study overall: Acute and convalescent COVID-19 samples came from the United States, Italy and Spain. In each case, the material was cDNA or gDNA derived from T cells, B-cell-depleted T cells, or PBMCs.

Study processing details: Counts of nucleated cells, estimated from reference gene primer amplification, were obtained. Here immunoSEQ multiplex PCR was the method, and the copy in TCRdb shows in-frame clones only, minus some. D and trimming come from the DNA, and the V and J calls and clone size come from that table. There are about 270,000 clones in the sample; approximately 82% occur only once, and roughly 3% lies in the top ten. The CDR3 consists of 15 residues. The ends were cut back, 8 bases at V and 5 bases at J, with 21 bases in the middle. Germline CDR1 reads WSHSY; CDR2 reads SAAADI. The receptor comes from a woman aged 18-30 years with acute or convalescent COVID-19. The source material was peripheral blood. V is TRBV10-2 and J is TRBJ2-5; possible D gene TRBD2, 6 bases. The chain's CDR3 is CASRGNLNAGETQYF. CDR3 DNA sequence: TGCGCCAGCCGGGGGAATTTAAACGCCGGGGAGACCCAGTACTTC.